The rows below give T cell receptor beta chains drawn from one sample of a study of T cell repertoires in cytomegalovirus infection. These TCRs are of unknown antigen specificity. TCRdb redid the calling of the reads with MiXCR, one entry per CDR3 protein. The table has about 830,000 distinct CDR3 sequences, about 30% seen once. This specimen consisted of cultured CD8+ T cells from PBMCs, obtained from culture after CMV antigen stimulation. Receptor source: a human donor in good health (CMV status not recorded). Some clones in this sample may be carry-over from other donors' samples. CDR3s leave out the opening cysteine and the closing phenylalanine or tryptophan. Fields, in order: J gene, V gene, CDR3 protein.

TRBJ2-7	TRBV9	ASSVAESYEQY
TRBJ2-1	TRBV10-3	AISGTSGGAYNEQF
TRBJ1-1	TRBV12-3/TRBV12-4	ASRRGDTEAF
TRBJ2-5	TRBV9	ASSVASGLETRY
TRBJ1-1	TRBV6-2/TRBV6-3	ASSYGVIGTEAF
TRBJ1-2	TRBV7-2	ASTLEDSSYGYT
TRBJ2-7	TRBV27	ASSLTRKGGASYEQY
TRBJ1-1	TRBV3-1	ASSPGLGAEAF
TRBJ1-4	TRBV7-6	ASSFTGGSNEKLF
TRBJ2-3	TRBV2	ANSPDGLWTDTQY
TRBJ2-3	TRBV9	ASSATGSYFDTQY
TRBJ1-2	TRBV11-2	ASCSVTNQFYGYT
TRBJ1-1	TRBV6-6	ANVPRQGQSSATEAF
TRBJ1-2	TRBV7-9	ASSSGSYT